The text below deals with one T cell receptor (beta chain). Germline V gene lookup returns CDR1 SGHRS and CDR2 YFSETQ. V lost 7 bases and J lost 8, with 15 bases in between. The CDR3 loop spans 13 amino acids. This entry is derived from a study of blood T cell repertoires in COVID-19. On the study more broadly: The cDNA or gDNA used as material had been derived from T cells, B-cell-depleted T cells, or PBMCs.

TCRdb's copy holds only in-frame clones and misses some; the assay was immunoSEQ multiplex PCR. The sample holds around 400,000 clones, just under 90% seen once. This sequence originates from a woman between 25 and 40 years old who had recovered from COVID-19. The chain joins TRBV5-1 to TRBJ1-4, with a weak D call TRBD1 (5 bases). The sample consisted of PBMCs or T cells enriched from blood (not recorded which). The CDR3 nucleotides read TGCGCCAGCCGGGCAGGGATGAGAGAAAAACTGTTTTTT. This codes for CASRAGMREKLFF.